This TCR beta chain was found in a study of T cells in Graves' hyperthyroidism and ophthalmopathy. Amplified TCR beta CDR3 regions came from RNA transcripts. HTBI primers were used for first-round RT-PCR of the TCR CDR3. TCRdb re-analysed the multiplex PCR reads in MiXCR, keeping a single row per CDR3 protein. The sample shows 500,000 to 550,000 distinct CDR3 sequences, roughly 21% of them seen only once. The V and J ends lost 7 bases and 0 bases, in that order; junction bases with no gene match: 17. Germline CDR1 ENHRY, CDR2 SYGVKD. The CDR3 runs to 21 residues. The clonotype originates from a man in his forties with Graves' ophthalmopathy. The chain has TRBV10-3 and TRBJ2-1, with TRBD2 matching over 14 bases. The specimen sequenced was blood. For the CDR3, the DNA is TGTGCCATCACCGGTCCCGGACTAGCGGGGGGCAAAAGCAGCTCCTACAATGAGCAGTTCTTC. It specifies CAITGPGLAGGKSSSYNEQFF.